The 17 T cell receptor beta chains below all came from one sample that was sequenced in a study of blood T cell repertoires in COVID-19. Using immunoSEQ multiplex PCR, the repertoire was profiled, and TCRdb retains in-frame clones only, with some absent. The sample carries about 180,000 clones, around three quarters recorded once. The sample taken for sequencing was peripheral blood. These receptors all stem from a man in his 70s with active or convalescent COVID-19.

V and J are TRBV4-1 and TRBJ2-2; D unresolved. The CDR3 sequence is 20 residues long. From germline, CDR1 is MGHRA and CDR2 YSYEKL. V lost 0 bases and J 0 bases, leaving 20 bases between the germline ends. The CDR3 DNA reads TGCGCCAGCAGCCAAGAACGCGCGGATGATTTCCTAGCGAACACCGGGGAGCTGTTTTTT. Its protein is CASSQERADDFLANTGELFF.

The CDR3 bases are TGTGCCAGCAGCTTAGCGCAGGACAGGGCAGGTGGCTACACCTTC. Protein product: CASSLAQDRAGGYTF. The rearrangement joins TRBV7-8 to TRBJ1-2, with 8 bases aligning to TRBD1. CDR1 SGHVS and CDR2 FQNEAQ come from the germline V gene. The V gene end was trimmed by 0 bases and the J gene end by 7 bases; junction bases not matched to a gene: 7. The CDR3 is 15 amino acids.

The CDR3 DNA follows: TGTGCCAGCAGCTTAGCTGAGGATCGCCCCCAGCATTTT. Its protein product is CASSLAEDRPQHF. The chain recombines TRBV7-6 with TRBJ1-5, with unresolved D. Germline V gene data show CDR1 as SGHVS and CDR2 as FNYEAQ. Trimming removed 0 bases from V and 10 bases from J, with 10 bases in between. This CDR3 spans 13 amino acids.

This chain links TRBV2 with TRBJ2-1, with 13 nucleotides matching TRBD2. The V segment lost 7 bases and the J segment 3 bases; nucleotides outside the gene matches: 15. This CDR3 region has 19 residues. Germline V CDR1 and CDR2: SNHLY, FYNNEI. The CDR3 loop reads CASTPSGTSGIGFYNEQFF. The CDR3 DNA sequence: TGTGCCAGCACCCCGTCCGGGACTAGCGGGATAGGATTCTACAATGAGCAGTTCTTC.

V usage is TRBV19 and J usage is TRBJ1-1, with 8 bases fitting TRBD1. CDR3 length equals 15 residues. Germline trimming cut 5 bases from V and 7 bases from J; bases unmatched to any gene: 12. Looked up from germline, CDR1 is LNHDA and CDR2 is SQIVND (reference sequence). CDR3 amino acids: CASSVSDRVRGEAFF. Here the CDR3 DNA reads TGTGCCAGTAGTGTATCGGACAGGGTAAGGGGTGAAGCTTTCTTT.

The rearrangement joins TRBV6-6 to TRBJ1-1; 7 bases fit TRBD1. CDR1 is MNHNY, CDR2 SVGAGI, per germline (reference sequence). This CDR3 has 14 residues. V lost 5 bases, J lost 0 bases, and 3 bases stayed unmatched. The CDR3 bases are TGTGCCAGCAGTGCGACAGGGCTGAACACTGAAGCTTTCTTT. Protein: CASSATGLNTEAFF.

This clone was detected once. This rearrangement joins TRBV18 to TRBJ2-1, with TRBD1 identical over 9 bases. Germline V lookup: CDR1 KGHSH, CDR2 LQKENI. This CDR3 is 16 amino acids long. V was clipped by 4 bases and J by 4 bases; unmatched bases: 8. This CDR3 reads CASSLRRDREYNEQFF. CDR3 DNA sequence: TGTGCCAGCTCACTACGCCGGGACAGGGAGTACAATGAGCAGTTCTTC.

The rearrangement uses TRBV18 and TRBJ1-2; 7 nucleotides agree with TRBD1. Trimming removed 6 bases from V and 4 bases from J; junction bases left unmatched: 11. The CDR3 is 15 residues long. Looked up from germline, CDR1 is KGHSH and CDR2 is LQKENI. For the CDR3, the DNA is TGTGCCAGCTCCCCGGAGGGGGACAGCCTCTATGGCTACACCTTC. This translates into CASSPEGDSLYGYTF.

This clone was counted between two and nine times. V and J are TRBV6-6 and TRBJ1-5; the match to TRBD1 covers 8 bases. The CDR3 spans 14 residues. V lost 11 bases, J lost 1 base, and 7 bases stayed unmatched. The germline gives CDR1 MNHNY, CDR2 SVGAGI (reference sequence). The CDR3 is CAVLRQGSNQPQHF. In DNA form, the CDR3 reads TGTGCCGTTCTCCGACAGGGGAGCAATCAGCCCCAGCATTTT.

This chain joins TRBV6-6 and TRBJ1-2; D possibly corresponds to TRBD1 (6 bases). From germline, CDR1 is MNHNY and CDR2 SVGAGI (reference sequence). Trimming pared 6 bases from V and 7 bases from J, leaving 21 bases between. The CDR3 runs 15 residues. DNA of the CDR3: TGTGCCAGCAGCCCCGGGGGGGGCCAATATGGTGGCTACACCTTC. Translating it yields CASSPGGGQYGGYTF.

The chain recombines TRBV19 with TRBJ2-5, with 8 bases lining up with TRBD1. V gave up 5 bases and J gave up 5 bases; unmatched junction bases: 7. The CDR3 is made up of 14 amino acids. CDR1 is LNHDA, CDR2 SQIVND, per germline (reference sequence). CDR3 in DNA: TGTGCCAGTAGTCTTTCTCAGGGGGCCGAGACCCAGTACTTC. Its translation: CASSLSQGAETQYF.

The chain joins TRBV5-3 to TRBJ2-7; no reliable D call. TRBV5-3 qualifies as an ORF whose function is uncertain. The CDR3 runs 14 residues. V lost 0 bases to trimming and J lost 0 bases, with 7 bases between them. CDR3 residues: CARSLVTGSYEQYF. The CDR3 coding sequence is TGTGCCAGAAGCTTGGTGACGGGCTCCTACGAGCAGTACTTC.

J is TRBJ1-5 and V is TRBV30; D gene ambiguous. Germline CDR1 GTSNPN, CDR2 SVGIG (reference sequence). V was pared by 0 bases and J by 8 bases, with 17 bases between. This CDR3 comprises 15 residues. Here the CDR3 reads CAWSVGSTGWEPQHF. DNA of the CDR3: TGTGCCTGGAGTGTAGGCAGTACGGGATGGGAGCCCCAGCATTTT.

A word on this clone: The identical CDR3 is also encoded by other nucleotide sequences in the sample. V and J are TRBV2 and TRBJ2-7; 8 bases align to TRBD1. With V trimmed by 5 bases and J by 6 bases, 0 bases remained unmatched. This CDR3 contains 11 residues. Germline V gene data show CDR1 as SNHLY and CDR2 as FYNNEI. CDR3 region: CASSTGGEQYF. The CDR3 nucleotides read TGTGCCAGCAGTACAGGGGGCGAGCAGTACTTC.

The chain employs TRBV9 and TRBJ2-7, with a tentative D call TRBD2 (7 bases). In germline, CDR1 is SGDLS, CDR2 YYNGEE. V was pared by 6 bases and J by 2 bases, with 18 bases between. The CDR3 length is 15 residues. This CDR3 reads CASNLGGDPAYEQYF. Written as DNA, the CDR3 is TGTGCCAGCAACCTAGGGGGGGACCCCGCCTACGAGCAGTACTTC. Full variable domain (remainder filled in from reference TRBV9 and TRBJ2-7): DSGVTQTPKHLITATGQRVTLRCSPRSGDLSVYWYQQSLDQGLQFLIQYYNGEERAKGNILERFSAQQFPDLHSELNLSSLELGDSALYFCASNLGGDPAYEQYFGPGTRLTVT.

The chain joins TRBV7-9 to TRBJ1-3, with D hard to call. V lost 5 bases to trimming and J lost 3 bases, with 11 bases between them. The CDR3 length is 14 residues. Germline V lookup: CDR1 SEHNR, CDR2 FQNEAQ (reference sequence). The DNA for the CDR3 is TGTGCCAGCAGCCCCGTAAGACTTGGAAACACCATATATTTT. Its protein is CASSPVRLGNTIYF.

The chain uses TRBV11-2 and TRBJ1-2; tentatively, D is TRBD1 (5 bases). Trimming removed 5 bases from V and 4 bases from J, with 17 bases in between. This CDR3 contains 15 residues. In germline, CDR1 is SGHAT, CDR2 FQNNGV. The CDR3 bases are TGTGCCAGCAGCCTACGAGGCGGGGGAGTCTATGGCTACACCTTC. Translation: CASSLRGGGVYGYTF.